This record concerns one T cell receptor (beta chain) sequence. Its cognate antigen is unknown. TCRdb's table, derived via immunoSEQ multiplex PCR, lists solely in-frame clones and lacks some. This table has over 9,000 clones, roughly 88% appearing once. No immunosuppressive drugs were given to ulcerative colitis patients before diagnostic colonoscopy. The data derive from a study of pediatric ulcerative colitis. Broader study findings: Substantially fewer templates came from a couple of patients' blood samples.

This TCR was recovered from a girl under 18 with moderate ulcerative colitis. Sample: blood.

The CDR3 DNA follows: TGTGCCAGCAGCTCAGGGGGGACTAGCGGGAGACACATTCAGTACTTC. Its protein is CASSSGGTSGRHIQYF. The V gene is TRBV5-6, the J gene TRBJ2-4; TRBD2 agrees at 14 bases. The J segment lost 8 bases and the V segment lost 3 bases, leaving 7 bases of the junction unmatched. This CDR3 has 16 residues. Looked up from germline, CDR1 is SGHDT and CDR2 is YYEEEE.